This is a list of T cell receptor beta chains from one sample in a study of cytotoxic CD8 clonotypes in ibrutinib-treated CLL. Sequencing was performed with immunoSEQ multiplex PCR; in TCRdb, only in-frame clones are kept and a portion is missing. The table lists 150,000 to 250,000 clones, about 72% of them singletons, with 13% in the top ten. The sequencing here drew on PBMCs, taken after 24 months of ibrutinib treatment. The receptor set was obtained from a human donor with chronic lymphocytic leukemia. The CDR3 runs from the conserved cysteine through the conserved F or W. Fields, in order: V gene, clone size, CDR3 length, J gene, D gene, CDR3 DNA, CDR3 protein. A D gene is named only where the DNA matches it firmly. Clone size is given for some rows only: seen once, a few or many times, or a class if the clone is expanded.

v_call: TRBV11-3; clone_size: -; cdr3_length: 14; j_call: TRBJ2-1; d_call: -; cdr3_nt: TGTGCCAGCAGCTTATTTTCGGGAGACAATGAGCAGTTCTTC; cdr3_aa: CASSLFSGDNEQFF
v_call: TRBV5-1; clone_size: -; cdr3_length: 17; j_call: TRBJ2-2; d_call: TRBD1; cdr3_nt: TGCGCCAGCAGCTTGACTTCCGGGACAGCGAACACCGGGGAGCTGTTTTTT; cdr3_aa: CASSLTSGTANTGELFF
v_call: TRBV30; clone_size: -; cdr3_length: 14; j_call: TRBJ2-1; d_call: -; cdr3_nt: TGTGCCTGGAGTGTTGGTCAGTCTAGGAATGAGCAGTTCTTC; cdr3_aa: CAWSVGQSRNEQFF
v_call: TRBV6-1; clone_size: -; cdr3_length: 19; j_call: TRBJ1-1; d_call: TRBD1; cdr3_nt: TGTGCCAGCAGTGCCGGGACAGGGTATGAATTTATAAGGAACACTGAAGCTTTCTTT; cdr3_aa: CASSAGTGYEFIRNTEAFF
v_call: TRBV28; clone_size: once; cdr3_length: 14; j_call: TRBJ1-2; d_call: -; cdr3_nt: TGTGCCAGCAGTTTAACTGGGGGGGACTATGGCTACACCTTC; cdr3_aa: CASSLTGGDYGYTF
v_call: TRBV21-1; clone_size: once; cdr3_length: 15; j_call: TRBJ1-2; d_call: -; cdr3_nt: TGTGCCAGCAGCAACCGGGACAGGGGACACTATGGCTACACCTTC; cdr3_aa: CASSNRDRGHYGYTF
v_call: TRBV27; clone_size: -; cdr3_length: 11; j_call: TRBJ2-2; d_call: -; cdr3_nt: TGTGCCAGCAGCCTTTCCGGGGAGCTGTTTTTT; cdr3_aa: CASSLSGELFF
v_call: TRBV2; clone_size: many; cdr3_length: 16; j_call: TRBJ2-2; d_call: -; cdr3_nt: TGTGCCAGCAGTGATCCTGGCAGTTCGAACACCGGGGAGCTGTTTTTT; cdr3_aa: CASSDPGSSNTGELFF
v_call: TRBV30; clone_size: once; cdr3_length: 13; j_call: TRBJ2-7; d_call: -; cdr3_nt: TGTGCCGGGGGGCCGCGGGCGACCTACGAGCAGTACTTC; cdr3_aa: CAGGPRATYEQYF
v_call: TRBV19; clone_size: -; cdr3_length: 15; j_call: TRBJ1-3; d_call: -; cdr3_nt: TGTGCCAGTAGTAGCGGATATACCTCTGGAAACACCATATATTTT; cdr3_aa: CASSSGYTSGNTIYF
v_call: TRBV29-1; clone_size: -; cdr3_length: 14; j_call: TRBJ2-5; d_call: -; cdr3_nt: TGCAGCGCGTGCACCCGGTTGAGAAAAGAGACCCAGTACTTC; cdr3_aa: CSACTRLRKETQYF
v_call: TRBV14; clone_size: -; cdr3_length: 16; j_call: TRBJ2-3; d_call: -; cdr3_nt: TGTGCCAGCAGCCAAGATCTCTTGGGTTATACAGATACGCAGTATTTT; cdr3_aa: CASSQDLLGYTDTQYF
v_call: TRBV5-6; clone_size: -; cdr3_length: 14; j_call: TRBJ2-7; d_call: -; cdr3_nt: TGTGCCAGCAGCCCGTGGCAGGAACCCTACGAGCAGTACTTC; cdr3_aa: CASSPWQEPYEQYF
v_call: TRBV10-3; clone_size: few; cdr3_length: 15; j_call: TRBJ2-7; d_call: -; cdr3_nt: TGTGCCATCAGTGACCGAAACAGAAGCTCCTACGAGCAGTACTTC; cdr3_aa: CAISDRNRSSYEQYF
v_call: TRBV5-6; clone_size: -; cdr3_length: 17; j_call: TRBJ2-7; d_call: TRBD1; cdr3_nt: TGTGCCAGCAGTCTAGGACAGGGGCTCCGTTCCTCCTACGAGCAGTACTTC; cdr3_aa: CASSLGQGLRSSYEQYF
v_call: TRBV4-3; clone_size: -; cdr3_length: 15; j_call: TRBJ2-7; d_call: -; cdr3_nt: TGCGCCAGCAGCCAAGATGTGGGGTGGGTTTACGAGCAGTACTTC; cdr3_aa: CASSQDVGWVYEQYF
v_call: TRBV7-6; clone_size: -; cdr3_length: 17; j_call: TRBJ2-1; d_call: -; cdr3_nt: TGTGCCAGCAGCTTAGGAGCACGGCCGAGCTCCTACAATGAGCAGTTCTTC; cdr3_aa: CASSLGARPSSYNEQFF
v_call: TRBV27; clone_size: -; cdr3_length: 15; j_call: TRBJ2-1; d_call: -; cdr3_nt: TGTGCCAGCAGCCGAAATTCCCAATCCTACAATGAGCAGTTCTTC; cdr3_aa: CASSRNSQSYNEQFF
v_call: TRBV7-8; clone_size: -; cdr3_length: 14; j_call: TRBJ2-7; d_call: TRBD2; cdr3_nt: TGTGCCAGCAACCCTAGCGGGAGTCCGTACGAGCAGTACTTC; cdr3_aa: CASNPSGSPYEQYF
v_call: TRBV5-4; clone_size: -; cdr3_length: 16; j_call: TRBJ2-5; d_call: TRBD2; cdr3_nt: TGTGCCAGCAGCTTGGGGGGAGCTAGCGGGAGTGAGACCCAGTACTTC; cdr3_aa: CASSLGGASGSETQYF
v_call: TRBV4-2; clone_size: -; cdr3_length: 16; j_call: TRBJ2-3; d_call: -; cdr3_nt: TGTGCCAGCAGCCAAGCTCTCTCAGGGCTCACAGATACGCAGTATTTT; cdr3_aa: CASSQALSGLTDTQYF
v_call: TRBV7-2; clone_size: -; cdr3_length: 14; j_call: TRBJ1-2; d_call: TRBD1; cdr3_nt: TGTGCCAGCAGCCAAGTCCAGGGGGACTATGGCTACACCTTC; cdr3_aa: CASSQVQGDYGYTF
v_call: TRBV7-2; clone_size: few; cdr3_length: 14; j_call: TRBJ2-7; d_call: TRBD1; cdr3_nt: TGTGCCAGCAGCTCGGACAGGGTTTCCTACGAGCAGTACTTC; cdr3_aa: CASSSDRVSYEQYF
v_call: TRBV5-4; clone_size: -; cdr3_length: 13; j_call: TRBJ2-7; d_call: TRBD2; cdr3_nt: TGTGCCAGCACTAGCGGGAGGGCCGGCGAGCAGTACTTC; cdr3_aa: CASTSGRAGEQYF
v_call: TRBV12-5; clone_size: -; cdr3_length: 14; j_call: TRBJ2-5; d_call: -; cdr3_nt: TGTGCTAGTACCCGGACGGGGTGGGGAGAGACCCAGTACTTC; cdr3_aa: CASTRTGWGETQYF
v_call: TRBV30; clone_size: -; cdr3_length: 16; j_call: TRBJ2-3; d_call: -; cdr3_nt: TGTGCCTGGAGTGTGCCTTATAGTCTTGCCACAGATACGCAGTATTTT; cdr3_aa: CAWSVPYSLATDTQYF
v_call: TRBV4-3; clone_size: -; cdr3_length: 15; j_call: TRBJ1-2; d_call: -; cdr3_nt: TGCGCCAGCAGCCAAGATCGTGCAGGGAATTATGGCTACACCTTC; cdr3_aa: CASSQDRAGNYGYTF
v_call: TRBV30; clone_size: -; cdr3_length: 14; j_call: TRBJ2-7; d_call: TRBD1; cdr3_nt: TGTGCCTGTTATACAGGGGGCGCTGGTCGTGGGCAGTACTTC; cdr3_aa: CACYTGGAGRGQYF
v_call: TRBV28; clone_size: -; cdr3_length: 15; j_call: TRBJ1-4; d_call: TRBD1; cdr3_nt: TGTGCCAGCAGTACCGGACAGGGGGTACGGAGACAACTGTTTTTT; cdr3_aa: CASSTGQGVRRQLFF
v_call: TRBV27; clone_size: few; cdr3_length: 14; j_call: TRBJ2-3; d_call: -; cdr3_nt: TGTGCCAGCAGTTTCCTGACACGCACAGATACGCAGTATTTT; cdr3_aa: CASSFLTRTDTQYF
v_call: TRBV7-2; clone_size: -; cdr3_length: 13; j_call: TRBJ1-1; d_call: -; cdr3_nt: TGTGCCAGCAGCCAAGGACAAGTCACTGAAGCTTTCTTT; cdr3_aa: CASSQGQVTEAFF
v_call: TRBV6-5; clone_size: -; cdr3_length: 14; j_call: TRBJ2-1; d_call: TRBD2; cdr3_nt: TGTGCCAGCAGTTACGGCGGGAGTTACAATGAGCAGTTCTTC; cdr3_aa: CASSYGGSYNEQFF
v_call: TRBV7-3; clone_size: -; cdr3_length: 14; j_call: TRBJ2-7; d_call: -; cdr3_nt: TGTGCCAGCAGCTTACGGGCCGGCTCCTACGAGCAGTACTTC; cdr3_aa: CASSLRAGSYEQYF
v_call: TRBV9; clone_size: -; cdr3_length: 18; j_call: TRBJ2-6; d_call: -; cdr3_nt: TGTGCCAGCAGCGTAGTGGGGGGAGGAGGCTCTGGGGCCAACGTCCTGACTTTC; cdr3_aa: CASSVVGGGGSGANVLTF
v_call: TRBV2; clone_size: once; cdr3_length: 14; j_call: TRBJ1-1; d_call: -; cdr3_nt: TGTGCCAGCATTCTTAGCCCCCGGGACACTGAAGCTTTCTTT; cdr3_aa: CASILSPRDTEAFF
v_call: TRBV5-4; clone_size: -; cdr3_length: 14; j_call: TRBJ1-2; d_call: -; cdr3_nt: TGTGCCAGCAGCAATACAGGGTCCTACTATGGCTACACCTTC; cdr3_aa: CASSNTGSYYGYTF
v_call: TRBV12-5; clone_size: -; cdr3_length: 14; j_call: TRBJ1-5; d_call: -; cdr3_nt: TGTGCTAGTGGTTTACGGCCTAGCAATCAGCCCCAGCATTTT; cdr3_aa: CASGLRPSNQPQHF
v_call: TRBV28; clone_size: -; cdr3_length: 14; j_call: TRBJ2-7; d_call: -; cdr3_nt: TGTGCCAGCAGTCCCGGGCTAGGAGGACACGAGCAGTACTTC; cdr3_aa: CASSPGLGGHEQYF
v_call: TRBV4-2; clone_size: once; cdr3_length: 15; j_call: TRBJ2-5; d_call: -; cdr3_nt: TGTGCCAGCAGCCTTATGGGACTCCTACAAGAGACCCAGTACTTC; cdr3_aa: CASSLMGLLQETQYF
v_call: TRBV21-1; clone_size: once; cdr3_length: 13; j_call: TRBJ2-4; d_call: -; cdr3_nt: TGTGCCGGGCTAGCGGGAGGTGGGGACATTCAGTACTTC; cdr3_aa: CAGLAGGGDIQYF
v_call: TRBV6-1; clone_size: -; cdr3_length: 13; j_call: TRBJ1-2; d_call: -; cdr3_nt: TGTGCCAGCAGTGAACCCCAGGTGCGGGGCTACACCTTC; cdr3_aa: CASSEPQVRGYTF
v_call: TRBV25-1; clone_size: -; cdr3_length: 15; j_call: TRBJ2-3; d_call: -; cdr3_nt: TGTGCCAGCAGTGAATACACGACAGGCACAGATACGCAGTATTTT; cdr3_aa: CASSEYTTGTDTQYF
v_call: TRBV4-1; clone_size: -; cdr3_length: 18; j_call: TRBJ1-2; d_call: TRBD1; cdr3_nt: TGCGCCAGCAGCCAAGATAAAGGGACAGGGGATGCTAACTATGGCTACACCTTC; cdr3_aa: CASSQDKGTGDANYGYTF
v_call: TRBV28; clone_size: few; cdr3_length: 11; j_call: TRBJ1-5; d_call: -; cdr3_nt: TGTGCCAGCGGGACGAATCAGCCCCAGCATTTT; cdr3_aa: CASGTNQPQHF
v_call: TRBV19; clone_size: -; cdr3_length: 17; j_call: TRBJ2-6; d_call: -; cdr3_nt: TGTGCCAGTAGACCACTGCCGACAGGATCTGGGGCCAACGTCCTGACTTTC; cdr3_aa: CASRPLPTGSGANVLTF
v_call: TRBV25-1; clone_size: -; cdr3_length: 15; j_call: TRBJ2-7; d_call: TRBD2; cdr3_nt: TGTGCCAGCGGTGGCGGGAGGACGGAAGTCTACGAGCAGTACTTC; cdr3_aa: CASGGGRTEVYEQYF
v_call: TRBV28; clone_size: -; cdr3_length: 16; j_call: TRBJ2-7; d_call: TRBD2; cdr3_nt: TGTGCCAGCAGTTTAGAGACCGGGACTAGTTTCCACGAGCAGTACTTC; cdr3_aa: CASSLETGTSFHEQYF